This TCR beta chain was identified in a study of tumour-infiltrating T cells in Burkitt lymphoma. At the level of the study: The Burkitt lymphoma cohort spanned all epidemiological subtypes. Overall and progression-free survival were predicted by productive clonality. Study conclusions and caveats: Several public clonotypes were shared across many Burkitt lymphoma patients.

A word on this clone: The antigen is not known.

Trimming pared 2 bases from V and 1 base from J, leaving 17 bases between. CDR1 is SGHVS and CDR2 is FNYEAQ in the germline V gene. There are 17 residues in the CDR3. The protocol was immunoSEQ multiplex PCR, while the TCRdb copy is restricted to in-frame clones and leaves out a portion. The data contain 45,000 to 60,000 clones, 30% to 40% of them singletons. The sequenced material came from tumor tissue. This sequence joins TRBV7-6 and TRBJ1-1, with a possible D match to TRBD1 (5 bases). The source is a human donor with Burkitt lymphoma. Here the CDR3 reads CASSLIDPGRGNTEAFF. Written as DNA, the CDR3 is TGTGCCAGCAGCTTAATTGATCCGGGACGGGGGAACACTGAAGCTTTCTTT.